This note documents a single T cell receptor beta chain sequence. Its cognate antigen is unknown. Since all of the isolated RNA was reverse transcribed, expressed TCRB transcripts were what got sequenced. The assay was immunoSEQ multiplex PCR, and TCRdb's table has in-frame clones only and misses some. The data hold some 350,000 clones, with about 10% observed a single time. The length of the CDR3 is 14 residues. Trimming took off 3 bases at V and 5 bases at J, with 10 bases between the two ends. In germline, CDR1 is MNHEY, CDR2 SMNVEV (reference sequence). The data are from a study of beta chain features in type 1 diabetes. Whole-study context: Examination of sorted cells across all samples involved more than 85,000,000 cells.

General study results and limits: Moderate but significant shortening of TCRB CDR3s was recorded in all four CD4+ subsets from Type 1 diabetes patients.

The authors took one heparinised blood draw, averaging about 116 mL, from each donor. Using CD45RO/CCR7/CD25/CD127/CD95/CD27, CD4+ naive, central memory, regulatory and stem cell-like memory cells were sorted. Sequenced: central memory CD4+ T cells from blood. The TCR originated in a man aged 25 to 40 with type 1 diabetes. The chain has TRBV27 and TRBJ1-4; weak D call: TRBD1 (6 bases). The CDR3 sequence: CASSFQGPNEKLFF. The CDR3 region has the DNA TGTGCCAGCAGTTTTCAGGGGCCCAATGAAAAACTGTTTTTT.